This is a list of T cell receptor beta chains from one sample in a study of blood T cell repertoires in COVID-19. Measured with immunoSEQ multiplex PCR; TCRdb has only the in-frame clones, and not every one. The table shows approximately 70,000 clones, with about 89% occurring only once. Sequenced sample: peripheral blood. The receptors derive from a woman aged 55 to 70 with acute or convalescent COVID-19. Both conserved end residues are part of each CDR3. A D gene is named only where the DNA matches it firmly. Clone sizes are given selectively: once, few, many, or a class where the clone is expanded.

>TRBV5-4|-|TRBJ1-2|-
TGTGCCAGCAGCTCGATGGGCAGGGAAGGCTACACCTTC
CASSSMGREGYTF
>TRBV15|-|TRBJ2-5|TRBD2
TGTGCCACCAGGTGGGCTAGCGGGGGGGGGCGGACGCAAGAGACCCAGTACTTC
CATRWASGGGRTQETQYF
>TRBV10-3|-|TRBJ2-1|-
TGTGCCCTATACCGACAGGTTCGAAATGAGCAGTTCTTC
CALYRQVRNEQFF
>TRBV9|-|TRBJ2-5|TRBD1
TGTGCCAGCAGCTCCGGGACAGAAGAGACCCAGTACTTC
CASSSGTEETQYF
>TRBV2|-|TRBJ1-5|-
TGTGCCAGGTCAGCAGGGTATAGCAATCAGCCCCAGCATTTT
CARSAGYSNQPQHF
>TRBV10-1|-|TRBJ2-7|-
TGCGCCAGCAGTGCGGCTAGTCCCCACGAGCAGTACTTC
CASSAASPHEQYF
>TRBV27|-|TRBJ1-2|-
TGTGCCAGCAGTCTCCGGGAACCACGGGGGGGCTACACCTTC
CASSLREPRGGYTF
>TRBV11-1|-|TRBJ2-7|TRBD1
TGTGCCAGCAGCCGGGACAGGGATGGTTACGAGCAGTACTTC
CASSRDRDGYEQYF
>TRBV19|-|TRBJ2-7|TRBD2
TGTGCCAGTAGTCGCGGACTAGCGGGCTCCTACGAGCAGTACTTC
CASSRGLAGSYEQYF
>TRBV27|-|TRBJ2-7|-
TGTGCCAGCAGCAGGGGGGCCCCGTACGAGCAGTACTTC
CASSRGAPYEQYF
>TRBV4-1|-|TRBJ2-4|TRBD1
TGCGCCAGCAGCCAAGGGAGACAGGGGGGCGCCAAAAACATTCAGTACTTC
CASSQGRQGGAKNIQYF
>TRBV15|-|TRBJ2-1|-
TGTGCCACCACCGAGGGAGGAGGTATTGAGCAGTTCTTC
CATTEGGGIEQFF
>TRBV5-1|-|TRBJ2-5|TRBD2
TGCGCCAGCGGCGAGAGTAGCGGGGAAGAGACCCAGTACTTC
CASGESSGEETQYF
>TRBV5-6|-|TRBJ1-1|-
TGTGCCAGCAGCCCGACGGGGGTTTTGAACACTGAAGCTTTCTTT
CASSPTGVLNTEAFF
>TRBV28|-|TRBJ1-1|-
TGTTCGACAGGCTACACTGAAGCTTTCTTT
CSTGYTEAFF
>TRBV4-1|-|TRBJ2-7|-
TGCGCCAGCAGCCAAGATAGAACAGGGTCCTTCAACGAGCAGTACTTC
CASSQDRTGSFNEQYF
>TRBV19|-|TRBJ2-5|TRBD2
TGTGCCAGTAGTAACAGCGGGGGGACCCAAGAGACCCAGTACTTC
CASSNSGGTQETQYF
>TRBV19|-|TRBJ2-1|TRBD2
TGTGCCAGTAGTATGTCAAGCGGGGGGGCTGGAAACAATGAGCAGTTCTTC
CASSMSSGGAGNNEQFF
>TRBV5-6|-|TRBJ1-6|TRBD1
TGTGCCAGCAGCTTGAGGACAGGCTACTATAATTCACCCCTCCACTTT
CASSLRTGYYNSPLHF
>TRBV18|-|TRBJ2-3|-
TGTGCCAGCTCCCCTAGAACAGGGTCAGGGGATACGCAGTATTTT
CASSPRTGSGDTQYF
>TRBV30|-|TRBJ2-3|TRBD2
TGTGCCTGGAGTGTATCCCGCAAAACCATAGCGGGGTCCACAGATACGCAGTATTTT
CAWSVSRKTIAGSTDTQYF
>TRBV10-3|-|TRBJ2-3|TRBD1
TGTGCCATCAGAGGGACAGTCACAGATACGCAGTATTTT
CAIRGTVTDTQYF
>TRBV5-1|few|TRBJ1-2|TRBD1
TGCGCCAGCAGACTAACACAGGGGGGGTACTATGGCTACACCTTC
CASRLTQGGYYGYTF
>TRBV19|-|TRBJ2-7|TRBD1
TGTGCCAGTAGTCCAGGACAGGGACCTTACGAGCAGTACTTC
CASSPGQGPYEQYF
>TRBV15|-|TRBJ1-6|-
TGTGCCACCAGCAGAGATCCAGACCCGGGGAATTCACCCCTCCACTTT
CATSRDPDPGNSPLHF
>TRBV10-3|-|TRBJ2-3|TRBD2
TGTGCCATCACTAGCGGGGGGGCGGTTACAGATACGCAGTATTTT
CAITSGGAVTDTQYF
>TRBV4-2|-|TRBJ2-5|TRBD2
TGTGCCAGCAGCCAAGATAGCGGGAGCACTCCACAAGAGACCCAGTACTTC
CASSQDSGSTPQETQYF
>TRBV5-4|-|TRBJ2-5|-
TGTGCCAGCAGCCAGACGGGGCAAGAGACCCAGTACTTC
CASSQTGQETQYF
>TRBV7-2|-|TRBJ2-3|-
TGTGCCAGCAGCTTAGGGACTAGCACAGATACGCAGTATTTT
CASSLGTSTDTQYF
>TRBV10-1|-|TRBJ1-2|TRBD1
TGCGCCAGCAGCCCCCTAGGACAGGGGCCGAACTATGGCTACACCTTC
CASSPLGQGPNYGYTF
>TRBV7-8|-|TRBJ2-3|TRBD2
TGTGCCAGCAGCTCCTTTGGGGGGGGTTCAATTACGCAGTATTTT
CASSSFGGGSITQYF
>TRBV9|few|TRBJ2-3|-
TGTGCCAGCAGCGTAAGTACAGGGAGAGATACGCAGTATTTT
CASSVSTGRDTQYF
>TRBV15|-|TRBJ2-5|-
TGTGCCACCAGCCTGCAAAGGGGCAGCCAAGAGACCCAGTACTTC
CATSLQRGSQETQYF
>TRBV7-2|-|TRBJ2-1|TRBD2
TGTGCCAGCAGCTTCATAGCGGGGGGGGACAATGAGCAGTTCTTC
CASSFIAGGDNEQFF
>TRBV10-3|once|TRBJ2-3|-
TGTGCCATCAGTGGAGAGGCTAGCACAGATACGCAGTATTTT
CAISGEASTDTQYF
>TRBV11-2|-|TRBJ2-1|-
TGTGCCAGCAGCGTCGAATCGGCCTACAATGAGCAGTTCTTC
CASSVESAYNEQFF